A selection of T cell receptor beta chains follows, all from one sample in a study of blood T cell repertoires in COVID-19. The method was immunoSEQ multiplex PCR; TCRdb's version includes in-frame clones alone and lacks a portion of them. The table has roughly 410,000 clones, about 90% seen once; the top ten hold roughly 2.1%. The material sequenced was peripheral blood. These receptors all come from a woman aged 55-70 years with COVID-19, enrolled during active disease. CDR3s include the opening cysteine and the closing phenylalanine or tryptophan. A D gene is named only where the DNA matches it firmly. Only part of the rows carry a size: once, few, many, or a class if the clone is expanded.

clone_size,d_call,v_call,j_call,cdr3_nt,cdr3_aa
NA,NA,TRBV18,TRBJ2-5,TGTGCCAGCTCACCTATGACAGGAGCGCTGACCCAGTACTTC,CASSPMTGALTQYF
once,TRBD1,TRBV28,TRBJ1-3,TGTGCCAGCAGTCTCAACCGGGACAGCACTGGAAACACCATATATTTT,CASSLNRDSTGNTIYF
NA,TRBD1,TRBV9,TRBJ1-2,TGTGCCAGCAGCATTCGGACAGGGGCCCTCTATGGCTACACCTTC,CASSIRTGALYGYTF
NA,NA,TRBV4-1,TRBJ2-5,TGCGCCAGCGGTTCCCAGGGAACTGAGACCCAGTACTTC,CASGSQGTETQYF
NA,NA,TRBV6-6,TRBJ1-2,TGTGCCAGCAGTCCGGGGTGGGACTATGGCTACACCTTC,CASSPGWDYGYTF
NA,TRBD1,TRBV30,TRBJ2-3,TGTGCCTGGAGTCGGGACAGGGGGCTCAATACGCAGTATTTT,CAWSRDRGLNTQYF
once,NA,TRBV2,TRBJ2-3,TGTGCCAGCAGCTGGACGGAGGGGTCAGATACGCAGTATTTT,CASSWTEGSDTQYF
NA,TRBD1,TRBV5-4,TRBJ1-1,TGTGCCAGCAGCTTGGGGGACAGGGGGCGGTTGAACACTGAAGCTTTCTTT,CASSLGDRGRLNTEAFF
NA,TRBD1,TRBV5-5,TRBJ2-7,TGTGCCAGCAGCTGGACAGGGAACGAGCAGTACTTC,CASSWTGNEQYF
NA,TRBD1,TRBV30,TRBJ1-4,TGTGCCTGGAGCTCAGGGGGAGGAGATGAAAAACTGTTTTTT,CAWSSGGGDEKLFF
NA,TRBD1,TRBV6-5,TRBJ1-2,TGTGCCAGCAGCCGGGGACAGGTGAATGACGGCTACACCTTC,CASSRGQVNDGYTF
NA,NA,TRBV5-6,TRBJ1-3,TGTGCCAGCAGCTTCCTCGGACTTAGAACAAACACCATATATTTT,CASSFLGLRTNTIYF
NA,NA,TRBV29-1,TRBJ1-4,TGCAGCGTGACAGGCGATAATGAAAAACTGTTTTTT,CSVTGDNEKLFF
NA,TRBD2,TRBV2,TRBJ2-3,TGTGCCAGCAGTGCCGGACTAGCGGGGGGGAATACGCAGTATTTT,CASSAGLAGGNTQYF
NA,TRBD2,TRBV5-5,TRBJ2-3,TGTGCCAGCAGCCGCGGAGTAGCGGGGCTAGATACGCAGTATTTT,CASSRGVAGLDTQYF
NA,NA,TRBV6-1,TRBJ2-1,TGTGCCAGCAGTGAAGCGCGCAAGTTCTTC,CASSEARKFF
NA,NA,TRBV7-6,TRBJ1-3,TGTGCCAGCAGCTCACACCTTTTTTCCTCTGGAAACACCATATATTTT,CASSSHLFSSGNTIYF
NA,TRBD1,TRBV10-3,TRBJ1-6,TGTGCCATCAGTGACCCAAGGCCAGGGGGGTCACCCCTCCACTTT,CAISDPRPGGSPLHF
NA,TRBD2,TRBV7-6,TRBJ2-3,TGTGCCAGCAGCTTTCGTAGCGGGGCCGCAGATACGCAGTATTTT,CASSFRSGAADTQYF
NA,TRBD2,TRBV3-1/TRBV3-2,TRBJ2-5,TGTGCCAGCAGCCAACGAGCTAGCGGGGGGGCTGAGACCCAGTACTTC,CASSQRASGGAETQYF
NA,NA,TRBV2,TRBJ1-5,TGTGCCAGCAGTGCCGGGAGCAATCAGCCCCAGCATTTT,CASSAGSNQPQHF
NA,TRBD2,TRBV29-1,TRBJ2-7,TGCAGCGTACCTATCGCGGGGGGAACCTACGAGCAGTACTTC,CSVPIAGGTYEQYF
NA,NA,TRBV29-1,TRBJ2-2,TGCAGCGTTCTGAGAAACACCGGGGAGCTGTTTTTT,CSVLRNTGELFF
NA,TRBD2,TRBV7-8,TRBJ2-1,TGTGCCAGCAGCTGGACTAGCGGGGGGGAAGTTGAGCAGTTCTTC,CASSWTSGGEVEQFF
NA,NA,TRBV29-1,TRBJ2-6,TGCAGCGTTGTAGCGGACCCCATAAGCTCTGGGGCCAACGTCCTGACTTTC,CSVVADPISSGANVLTF
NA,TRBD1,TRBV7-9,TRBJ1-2,TGTGCCAGCAGCCTCGGTGGGGGACAGGGTCAAAAACGGTCATTC,CASSLGGGQGQKRSF
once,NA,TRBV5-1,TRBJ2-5,TGCGCCAGCAGCTTCCCCGGGGAGACCCAGTACTTC,CASSFPGETQYF
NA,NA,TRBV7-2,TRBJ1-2,TGTGCCAGCAGCTTCCACAGGAGCGGGAACTATGGCTACACCTTC,CASSFHRSGNYGYTF
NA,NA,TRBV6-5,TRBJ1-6,TGTGCCAGCAACGTAGCCTCGAATTCACCCCTCCACTTT,CASNVASNSPLHF
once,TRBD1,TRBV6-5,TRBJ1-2,TGTGCCAGCTGCCGGGACAGGGTGGATGGCTACACCTTC,CASCRDRVDGYTF
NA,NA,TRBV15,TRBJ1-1,TGTGCCACCAGCAAAAACAGGGTCAGTACTGAAGCTTTCTTT,CATSKNRVSTEAFF
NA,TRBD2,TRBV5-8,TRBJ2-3,TGTGCCAGCAGCCCGAGAGGGGCTAGCGGGGAGGCAGATACGCAGTATTTT,CASSPRGASGEADTQYF
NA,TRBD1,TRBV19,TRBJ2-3,TGTGCCAGTAGTGCTGCACCGGGACAGGGGAACACAGATACGCAGTATTTT,CASSAAPGQGNTDTQYF
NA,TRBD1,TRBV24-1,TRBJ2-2,TGTGCCACCAGTACGACAGGGTATAGCGGGGAGCTGTTTTTT,CATSTTGYSGELFF
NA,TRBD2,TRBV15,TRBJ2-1,TGTGCCACCAGCAGAGCTAGCGGGGGGGCATACAATGAGCAGTTCTTC,CATSRASGGAYNEQFF
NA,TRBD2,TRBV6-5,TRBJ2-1,TGTGCCAGCACTACCCGGCGGGGGGGGAACAATGAGCAGTTCTTC,CASTTRRGGNNEQFF
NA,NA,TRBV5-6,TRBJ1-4,TGTGCCAGCAGCCCCTCGGGCGGGAGTAATGAAAAACTGTTTTTT,CASSPSGGSNEKLFF
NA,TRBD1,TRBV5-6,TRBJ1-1,TGTGCCAGCAGCTTGACAGGGGCCACTGAAGCTTTCTTT,CASSLTGATEAFF
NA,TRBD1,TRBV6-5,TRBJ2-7,TGTGCCAGCAGGCCGGGACAGTTAAGCTCCTACGAGCAGTACTTC,CASRPGQLSSYEQYF
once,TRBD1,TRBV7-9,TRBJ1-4,TGTGCCAGCAGCGGCTACAGGGGGAAGAGTGAAAAACTGTTTTTT,CASSGYRGKSEKLFF
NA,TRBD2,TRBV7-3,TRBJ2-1,TGTGCCAGCAGCTTCGGGACTAGCGGGTACAATGAGCAGTTCTTC,CASSFGTSGYNEQFF
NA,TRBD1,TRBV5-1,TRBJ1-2,TGCGCCAGCAGCTCTGGGTCGGGACAGGGATATGGCTACACCTTC,CASSSGSGQGYGYTF
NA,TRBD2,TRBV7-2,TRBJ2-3,TGTGCCAGCAGCTCTGGGGGACTAGCGGTAGATACGCAGTATTTT,CASSSGGLAVDTQYF
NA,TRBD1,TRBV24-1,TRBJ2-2,TGTGCCACCAGTGATTTCCGGGACAGGGGTCGCACCGGGGAGCTGTTTTTT,CATSDFRDRGRTGELFF
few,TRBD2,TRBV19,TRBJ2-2,TGTGCCAGTAGGGCGGCGGGGGGGCCCACCGGGGAGCTGTTTTTT,CASRAAGGPTGELFF
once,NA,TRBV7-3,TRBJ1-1,TGTGCCAGCAGCTTAATCATTCGCAGGGTGAACACTGAAGCTTTCTTT,CASSLIIRRVNTEAFF
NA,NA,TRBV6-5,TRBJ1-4,TGTGCCAGCAGACCCAACAGGGTAACTAATGAAAAACTGTTTTTT,CASRPNRVTNEKLFF
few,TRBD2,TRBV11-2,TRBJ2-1,TGTGCCAGCAGCTTAGGCGGGGGGTCCTACAATGAGCAGTTCTTC,CASSLGGGSYNEQFF
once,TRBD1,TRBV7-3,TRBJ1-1,TGTGCCAGCAGCCCTAGGGGGGGGACAGGAACCATGAACACTGAAGCTTTCTTT,CASSPRGGTGTMNTEAFF